The 8 T cell receptor beta chains below all came from one sample that was sequenced in a study of blood T cells in healthy people across ages. Through a sample-barcoded 5' primer and a J-beta primer mix, a second PCR was run for roughly 7 to 12 cycles. MiXCR, applied by TCRdb to the 5' RACE reads, yields one record per CDR3 protein. In the table there are hundreds of thousands of distinct CDR3 sequences, 45% to 50% of which are singletons. Sequenced: blood. The receptors stem from a woman aged 60-75 years in good health.

The chain joins TRBV4-1 to TRBJ1-1; D not certain. The CDR3 sequence is 15 residues long. The V end was cut by 4 bases, the J end by 1 base, with 13 bases between. Germline V gives CDR1 MGHRA, CDR2 YSYEKL. The DNA for the CDR3 is TGCGCCAGCAGCCGGGGATCGGCGCCGAACACTGAAGCTTTCTTT. Translated: CASSRGSAPNTEAFF.

The genes are TRBV20-1 and TRBJ2-5; 7 bases are shared with TRBD2. The DNA end is more similar to TRBJ2-1, so the J call may be wrong. The CDR3 loop spans 15 amino acids. Germline V CDR1 and CDR2: DFQATT, SNEGSKA (reference sequence). The CDR3 loop is CSARLTGRNQETQFF. DNA for the CDR3: TGCAGTGCTAGACTGACCGGGAGGAACCAAGAGACCCAGTTCTTC.

The CDR3 nucleotides read TGTGCCAGCAGTTTTGCCGGGGGAGCAGTTGAAAAACTGTTTTTT. Amino acid sequence: CASSFAGGAVEKLFF. This chain connects TRBV2 to TRBJ1-4; maybe TRBD1 (5 bases). CDR3 length: 15 residues. V lost 5 bases and J lost 7, with 17 bases in between. CDR1 is SNHLY, CDR2 FYNNEI, per germline. The full variable domain, completed using reference TRBV2 and TRBJ1-4, is EPEVTQTPSHQVTQMGQEVILRCVPISNHLYFYWYRQILGQKVEFLVSFYNNEISEKSEIFDDQFSVERPDGSNFTLKIRSTKLEDSAMYFCASSFAGGAVEKLFFGSGTQLSVL.

This clonotype was seen only a few times. The V gene is TRBV20-1, the J gene TRBJ2-6; TRBD1 matches at 7 bases. With 6 bases clipped from V and 4 bases from J, the junction kept 9 bases outside the gene matches. The length of the CDR3 is 15 residues. Per germline, CDR1 DFQATT and CDR2 SNEGSKA (reference sequence). The CDR3 sequence: CSADRQGTGANVLTF. CDR3 nucleotide sequence: TGCAGTGCGGACCGACAGGGTACCGGGGCCAACGTCCTGACTTTC.

V usage is TRBV7-2 and J usage is TRBJ2-5; perhaps TRBD2 as D (5 bases). The J call may be mistaken, given a closer DNA end match to TRBJ2-7. The CDR3 is 16 amino acids. CDR1 and CDR2 (germline): SGHTA, FQGNSA. The CDR3 nucleotides are TGTGCCAGCAGCCTAAGCGTGAGTAATAGCGATCGCGAGCAGTACTTC. It is translated as CASSLSVSNSDREQYF.

This chain joins TRBV10-3 and TRBJ2-1, with a tentative D call TRBD2 (6 bases). The CDR3 runs to 15 residues. The V end lost 0 bases, the J end lost 3 bases, and 9 bases lay between the germline ends. Germline CDR1 reads ENHRY; CDR2 reads SYGVKD. CDR3 nucleotide sequence: TGTGCCATCAGTGAGTCGGGCGGGAACTACAATGAGCAGTTCTTC. Its protein product is CAISESGGNYNEQFF.

V and J are TRBV25-1 and TRBJ1-1; the D is unclear. Trimming shortened V by 8 bases and J by 1 base, and 8 bases separated the two germline ends. The germline V gene encodes CDR1 MGHDK and CDR2 SYGVNS. The CDR3 is made up of 12 amino acids. CDR3 DNA sequence: TGTGCCAGCCGAGAGTCGAACACTGAAGCTTTCTTT. This translates into CASRESNTEAFF.

V is TRBV28 and J is TRBJ2-4, with D maybe TRBD2 (7 bases). TRBJ2-7 explains the end of the DNA better; the J call may be wrong. The CDR3 sequence is 12 residues long. CDR1 is MDHEN and CDR2 is SYDVKM in the germline V gene. The chain's CDR3 is CASQGTNYEQYF. The CDR3 nucleotides are TGTGCCAGCCAGGGGACTAACTACGAGCAGTACTTC.